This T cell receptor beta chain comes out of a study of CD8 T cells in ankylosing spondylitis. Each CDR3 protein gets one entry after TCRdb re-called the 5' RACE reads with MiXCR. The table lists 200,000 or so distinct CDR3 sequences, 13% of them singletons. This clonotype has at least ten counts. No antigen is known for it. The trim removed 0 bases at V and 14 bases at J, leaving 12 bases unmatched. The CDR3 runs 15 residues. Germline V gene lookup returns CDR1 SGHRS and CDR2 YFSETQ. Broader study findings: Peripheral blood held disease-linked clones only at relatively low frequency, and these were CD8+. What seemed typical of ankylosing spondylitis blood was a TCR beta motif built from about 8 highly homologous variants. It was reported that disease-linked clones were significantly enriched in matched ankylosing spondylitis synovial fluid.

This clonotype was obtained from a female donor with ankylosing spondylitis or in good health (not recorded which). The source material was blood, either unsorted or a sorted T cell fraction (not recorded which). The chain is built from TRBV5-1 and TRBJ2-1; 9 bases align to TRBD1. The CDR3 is CASSLDRGPGLEKFF. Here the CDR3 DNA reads TGCGCCAGCAGCTTGGACAGGGGGCCCGGACTTGAAAAGTTCTTC.